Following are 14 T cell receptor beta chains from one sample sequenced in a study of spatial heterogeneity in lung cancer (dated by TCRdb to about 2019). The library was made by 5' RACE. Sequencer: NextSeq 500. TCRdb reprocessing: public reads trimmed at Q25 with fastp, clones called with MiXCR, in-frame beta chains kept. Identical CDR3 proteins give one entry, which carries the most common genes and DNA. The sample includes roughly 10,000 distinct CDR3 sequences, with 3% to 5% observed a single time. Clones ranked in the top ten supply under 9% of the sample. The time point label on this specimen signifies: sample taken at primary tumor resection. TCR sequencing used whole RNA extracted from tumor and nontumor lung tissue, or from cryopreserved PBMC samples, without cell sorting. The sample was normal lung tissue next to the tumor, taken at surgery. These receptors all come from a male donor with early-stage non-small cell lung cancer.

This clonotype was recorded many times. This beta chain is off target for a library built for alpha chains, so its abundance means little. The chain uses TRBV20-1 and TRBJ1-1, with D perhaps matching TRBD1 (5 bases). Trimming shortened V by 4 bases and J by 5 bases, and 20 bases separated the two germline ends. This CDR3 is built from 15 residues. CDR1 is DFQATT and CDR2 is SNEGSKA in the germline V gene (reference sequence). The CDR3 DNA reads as TGCAGTGCTACTCAGAATTCGGGGGAGGGTACTGAAGCTTTCTTT. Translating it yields CSATQNSGEGTEAFF.

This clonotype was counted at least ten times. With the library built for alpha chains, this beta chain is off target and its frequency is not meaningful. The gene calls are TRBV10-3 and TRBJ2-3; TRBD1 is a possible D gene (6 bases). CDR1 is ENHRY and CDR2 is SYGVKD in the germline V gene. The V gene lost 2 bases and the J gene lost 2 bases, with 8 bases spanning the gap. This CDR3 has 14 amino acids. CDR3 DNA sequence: TGTGCCATCAGTGAGAGGGGACACACAGATACGCAGTATTTT. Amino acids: CAISERGHTDTQYF.

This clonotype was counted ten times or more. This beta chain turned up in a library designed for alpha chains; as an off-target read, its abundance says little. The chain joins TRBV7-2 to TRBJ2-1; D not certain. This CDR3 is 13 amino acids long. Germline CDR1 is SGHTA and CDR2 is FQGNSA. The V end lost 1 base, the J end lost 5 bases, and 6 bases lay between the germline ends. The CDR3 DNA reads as TGTGCCAGCAGCTTAGGGGCGGACAATGAGCAGTTCTTC. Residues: CASSLGADNEQFF.

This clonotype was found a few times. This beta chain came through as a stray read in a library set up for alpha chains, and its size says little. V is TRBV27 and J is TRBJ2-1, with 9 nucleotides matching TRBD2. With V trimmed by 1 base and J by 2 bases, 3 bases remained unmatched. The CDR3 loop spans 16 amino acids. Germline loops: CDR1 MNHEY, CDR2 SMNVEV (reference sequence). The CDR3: CASSLYSGSAYNEQFF. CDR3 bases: TGTGCCAGCAGTTTATATAGCGGGAGCGCCTACAATGAGCAGTTCTTC.

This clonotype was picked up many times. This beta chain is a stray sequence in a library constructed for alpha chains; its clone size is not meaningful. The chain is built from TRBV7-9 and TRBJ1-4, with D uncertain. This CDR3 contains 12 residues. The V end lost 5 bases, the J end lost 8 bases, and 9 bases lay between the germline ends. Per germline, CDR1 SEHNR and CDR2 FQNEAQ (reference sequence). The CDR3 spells CASSAREEKLFF. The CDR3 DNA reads TGTGCCAGCAGCGCCCGAGAGGAAAAACTGTTTTTT.

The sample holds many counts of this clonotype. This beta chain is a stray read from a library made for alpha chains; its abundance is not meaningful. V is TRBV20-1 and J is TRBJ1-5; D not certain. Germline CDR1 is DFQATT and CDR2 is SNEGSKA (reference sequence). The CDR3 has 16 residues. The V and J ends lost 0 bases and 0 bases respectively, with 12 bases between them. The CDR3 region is CSARDSGGSSNQPQHF. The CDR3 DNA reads TGCAGTGCTAGAGATTCCGGCGGATCTAGCAATCAGCCCCAGCATTTT.

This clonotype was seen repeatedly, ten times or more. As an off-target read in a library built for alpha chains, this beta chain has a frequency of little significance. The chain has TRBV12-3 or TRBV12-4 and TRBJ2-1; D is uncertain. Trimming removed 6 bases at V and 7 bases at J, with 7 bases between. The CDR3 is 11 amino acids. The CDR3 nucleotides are TGTGCCAGCAGCCTGCTTAATGAGCAGTTCTTC. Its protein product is CASSLLNEQFF.

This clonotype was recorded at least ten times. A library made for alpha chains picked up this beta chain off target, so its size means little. The CDR3 nucleotides are TGTGCCAGCAGCCAAGGTAGCGGGGGGGCCTACAATGAGCAGTTCTTC. As protein: CASSQGSGGAYNEQFF. This chain uses TRBV14 with TRBJ2-1; 11 nucleotides match TRBD2. CDR1 and CDR2 (germline): SGHDN, FVKESK. The junction had 1 base not matched to a gene; V was cut back by 1 base and J by 2 bases. The CDR3 is 16 residues long.

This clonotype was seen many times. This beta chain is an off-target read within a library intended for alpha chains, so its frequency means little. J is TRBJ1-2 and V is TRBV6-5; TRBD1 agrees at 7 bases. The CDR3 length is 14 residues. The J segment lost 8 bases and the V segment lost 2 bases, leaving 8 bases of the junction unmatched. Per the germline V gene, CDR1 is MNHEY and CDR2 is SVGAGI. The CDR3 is CASSYGEGAGGYTF. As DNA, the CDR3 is TGTGCCAGCAGTTACGGGGAGGGGGCCGGGGGCTACACCTTC.

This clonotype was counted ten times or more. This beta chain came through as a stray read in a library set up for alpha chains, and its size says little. Written as DNA, the CDR3 is TGTGCCAGCAGCCTCCGCGGGGTAGCGGGGTGGTACGAGCAGTACTTC. Protein: CASSLRGVAGWYEQYF. The V and J genes are TRBV3-1 and TRBJ2-7; TRBD2 matches 8 bases. Germline lookup yields CDR1 LGHDT and CDR2 YNNKEL (reference sequence). This CDR3 spans 16 amino acids. V gave up 4 bases and J gave up 4 bases; unmatched junction bases: 12.

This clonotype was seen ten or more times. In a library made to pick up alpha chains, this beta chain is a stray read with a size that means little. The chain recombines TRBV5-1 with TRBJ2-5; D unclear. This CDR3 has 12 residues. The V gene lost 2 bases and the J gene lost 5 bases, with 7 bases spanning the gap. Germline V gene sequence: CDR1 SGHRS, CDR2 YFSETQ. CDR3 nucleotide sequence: TGCGCCAGCAGCTTTTACAGCGAGACCCAGTACTTC. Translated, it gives CASSFYSETQYF.

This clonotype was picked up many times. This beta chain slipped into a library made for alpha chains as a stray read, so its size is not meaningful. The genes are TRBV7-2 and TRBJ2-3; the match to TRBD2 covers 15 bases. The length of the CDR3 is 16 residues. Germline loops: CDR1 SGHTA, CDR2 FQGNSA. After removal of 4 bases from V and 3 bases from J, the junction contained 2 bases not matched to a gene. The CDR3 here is CASSSGLAGGTDTQYF. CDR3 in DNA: TGTGCCAGCAGCTCGGGACTAGCGGGGGGAACAGATACGCAGTATTTT.

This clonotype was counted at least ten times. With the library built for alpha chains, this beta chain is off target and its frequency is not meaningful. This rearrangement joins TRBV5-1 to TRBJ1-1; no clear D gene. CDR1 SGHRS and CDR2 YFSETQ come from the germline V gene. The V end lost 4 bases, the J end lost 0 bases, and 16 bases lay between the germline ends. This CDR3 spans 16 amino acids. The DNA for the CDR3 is TGCGCCAGCAGCCGTGACGGACCCGATATGAACACTGAAGCTTTCTTT. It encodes CASSRDGPDMNTEAFF.

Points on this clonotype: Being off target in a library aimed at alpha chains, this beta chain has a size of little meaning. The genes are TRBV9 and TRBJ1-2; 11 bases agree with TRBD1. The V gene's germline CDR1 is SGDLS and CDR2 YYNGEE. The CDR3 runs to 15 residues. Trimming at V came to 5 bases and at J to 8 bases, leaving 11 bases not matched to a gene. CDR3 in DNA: TGTGCCAGCAGGTCAATCGGACAGGGGGCTTTGGGCTACACCTTC. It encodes CASRSIGQGALGYTF.